These 22 T cell receptor beta chains originate from one sample sequenced in a study of T cell responses to AZD1222 COVID-19 vaccine. TCRdb's copy holds only in-frame clones and misses some; the assay was immunoSEQ multiplex PCR. The profile shows fewer than 150,000 clones, roughly 84% of them singletons. This material consisted of peripheral blood, taken on day 0 of AZD1222 vaccination. Receptor source: an adult in good health.

The gene calls are TRBV19 and TRBJ1-6; D is unresolved. This CDR3 comprises 13 residues. The ends were cut back, 5 bases at V and 10 bases at J, with 12 bases in the middle. Germline-derived CDR1 and CDR2 are LNHDA and SQIVND (reference sequence). CDR3 protein: CASSERTGSPLHF. The CDR3 bases are TGTGCCAGTAGTGAGCGGACGGGCTCACCCCTCCACTTT.

This clone was recorded a few times. CDR3 protein: CASSLAGGPRGGYTF. In DNA, the CDR3 is TGTGCCAGCAGCTTGGCTGGAGGTCCCAGGGGGGGCTACACCTTC. The chain combines TRBV5-6 with TRBJ1-2; 7 bases line up with TRBD1. V lost 0 bases, J lost 8 bases, and 10 bases stayed unmatched. This CDR3 has 15 residues. Germline V CDR1 and CDR2: SGHDT, YYEEEE.

The V call is TRBV5-8, the J call TRBJ1-2, with 9 bases identical to TRBD1. V lost 3 bases and J lost 5; bases outside the gene matches: 11. Germline CDR1 is SGHTS and CDR2 is YDEGEE. The CDR3 has 16 residues. Written as DNA, the CDR3 is TGTGCCAGCAGCTCCATCGGACTGACAGGGGGGTATGGCTACACCTTC. This codes for CASSSIGLTGGYGYTF.

This chain joins TRBV5-1 and TRBJ1-2, with 9 bases fitting TRBD1. Germline loops: CDR1 SGHRS, CDR2 YFSETQ. CDR3 length equals 16 residues. V lost 3 bases to trimming and J lost 4 bases; unmatched junction nucleotides: 10. The CDR3 DNA reads TGCGCCAGCAGCTCCATTACAGGGGGCTACAGCTATGGCTACACCTTC. Translated: CASSSITGGYSYGYTF.

J is TRBJ1-2 and V is TRBV6-5; no clear D. V gave up 8 bases and J gave up 5 bases, with 9 bases separating them. The CDR3 runs to 11 residues. Germline V gene sequence: CDR1 MNHEY, CDR2 SVGAGI. CDR3 region: CASALGYGYTF. The CDR3 nucleotides are TGTGCCAGCGCACTGGGGTATGGCTACACCTTC.

The gene calls are TRBV9 and TRBJ1-5; TRBD1 matches at 7 bases. The V gene end was trimmed by 3 bases and the J gene end by 2 bases; junction bases not matched to a gene: 2. Germline V gene data show CDR1 as SGDLS and CDR2 as YYNGEE. This CDR3 is built from 14 residues. Here the CDR3 reads CASSAGTGNQPQHF. The CDR3 nucleotides are TGTGCCAGCAGCGCAGGGACAGGCAATCAGCCCCAGCATTTT. The full variable domain, rest sourced from reference TRBV9 and TRBJ1-5, is DSGVTQTPKHLITATGQRVTLRCSPRSGDLSVYWYQQSLDQGLQFLIQYYNGEERAKGNILERFSAQQFPDLHSELNLSSLELGDSALYFCASSAGTGNQPQHFGDGTRLSIL.

The chain links TRBV6-2 or TRBV6-3 to TRBJ1-6; D possibly corresponds to TRBD1 (5 bases). Germline lookup yields CDR1 MNHEY and CDR2 SVGEGT. The CDR3 contains 15 residues. With 6 bases removed from V and 5 bases from J, the gap between germline ends came to 14 bases. The CDR3 DNA is TGTGCCAGCAGCGAGGGGCGGTCGAATAATTCACCCCTCCACTTT. Translation: CASSEGRSNNSPLHF.

This clone has a handful of counts. The V and J genes are TRBV2 and TRBJ1-2; the D is unclear. V lost 5 bases, J lost 5 bases, and 9 bases lay in between. Looked up from germline, CDR1 is SNHLY and CDR2 is FYNNEI. This CDR3 has 12 residues. Here the CDR3 DNA reads TGTGCCAGCAGTACTGACTGGTATGGCTACACCTTC. This encodes CASSTDWYGYTF.

The chain couples TRBV5-1 to TRBJ2-6, with 10 bases fitting TRBD1. V was clipped by 4 bases and J by 0 bases; unmatched bases: 7. CDR1 and CDR2 (germline): SGHRS, YFSETQ. The CDR3 extends over 18 amino acids. The CDR3 protein is CASSATGQGFSGANVLTF. CDR3 sequence (DNA): TGCGCCAGCAGCGCAACGGGACAGGGGTTCTCTGGGGCCAACGTCCTGACTTTC.

This clone was detected only once. The chain combines TRBV19 with TRBJ1-5; a weak D match, TRBD1 (5 bases). Between the trimmed V and J ends, which lost 6 bases and 0 bases, there was a span of 18 bases. Germline values: CDR1 LNHDA, CDR2 SQIVND (reference sequence). CDR3 length: 17 residues. The CDR3 DNA is TGTGCCAGTAGAATCTGGGGTACAGGTCCTAGCAATCAGCCCCAGCATTTT. As protein: CASRIWGTGPSNQPQHF.

The V call is TRBV5-6, the J call TRBJ1-4; a weak D match, TRBD1 (6 bases). The CDR3 contains 15 residues. The V end lost 4 bases, the J end lost 2 bases, and 12 bases lay between the germline ends. Germline CDR1 reads SGHDT; CDR2 reads YYEEEE. This CDR3 reads CASSAYRETNEKLFF. The CDR3 region has the DNA TGTGCCAGCAGCGCCTACAGGGAGACTAATGAAAAACTGTTTTTT.

This clone was found a few times. V usage is TRBV30 and J usage is TRBJ1-3; D is undetermined. There are 15 residues in the CDR3. Germline CDR1 and CDR2: GTSNPN and SVGIG (reference sequence). Trimming removed 1 base at V and 0 bases at J, with 10 bases between. CDR3 nucleotide sequence: TGTGCCTGGAGTGGCAACAGAATCTCTGGAAACACCATATATTTT. Amino acids: CAWSGNRISGNTIYF.

This chain uses TRBV2 with TRBJ2-7, with D tentatively TRBD1 or TRBD2 (6 bases each). Trimming left V 1 base short and J 6 bases short, with 7 bases between. Per the germline V gene, CDR1 is SNHLY and CDR2 is FYNNEI. This CDR3 has 12 residues. CDR3 protein: CASSEEGGEQYF. The DNA of the CDR3 is TGTGCCAGCAGTGAAGAGGGGGGCGAGCAGTACTTC. Complete variable domain (other parts from reference TRBV2 and TRBJ2-7): EPEVTQTPSHQVTQMGQEVILRCVPISNHLYFYWYRQILGQKVEFLVSFYNNEISEKSEIFDDQFSVERPDGSNFTLKIRSTKLEDSAMYFCASSEEGGEQYFGPGTRLTVT.

The chain links TRBV30 to TRBJ2-1; D unresolved. Germline V gene data show CDR1 as GTSNPN and CDR2 as SVGIG (reference sequence). The CDR3 contains 11 residues. V lost 3 bases and J lost 4, with 4 bases in between. CDR3 loop: CAWSGYNEQFF. CDR3 sequence (DNA): TGTGCCTGGAGCGGATACAATGAGCAGTTCTTC.

This chain uses TRBV4-2 with TRBJ2-3, with D unclear. The ends were cut back, 0 bases at V and 4 bases at J, with 5 bases in the middle. CDR1 is LGHNA, CDR2 YNFKEQ, per germline. The CDR3 has 13 amino acids. CDR3 coding DNA: TGTGCCAGCAGCCAAGATCTGGCAGATACGCAGTATTTT. Translating gives CASSQDLADTQYF.

The CDR3 coding sequence is TGTGCCTGGACCGCAGCTAACTATGGCTACACCTTC. Its protein is CAWTAANYGYTF. The chain recombines TRBV30 with TRBJ1-2; D is unclear. Trimming cost V 4 bases and J 0 bases, with 6 bases left between them. Germline V gene lookup returns CDR1 GTSNPN and CDR2 SVGIG (reference sequence). The CDR3 contains 12 residues.

This chain links TRBV19 with TRBJ1-2; no definite D call. Germline-derived CDR1 and CDR2 are LNHDA and SQIVND (reference sequence). V lost 7 bases to trimming and J lost 8 bases, with 26 bases between them. This CDR3 region has 16 residues. CDR3: CASTPLAGRSRSGYTF. The CDR3 bases are TGTGCCAGTACCCCCTTGGCTGGGCGGAGCCGGTCGGGCTACACCTTC.

The chain employs TRBV5-1 and TRBJ2-3; 13 bases match TRBD2. In germline, CDR1 is SGHRS, CDR2 YFSETQ. CDR3 size: 15 residues. V lost 4 bases and J lost 3; bases outside the gene matches: 2. The CDR3 sequence is CASSGTSGTTDTQYF. CDR3 in DNA: TGCGCCAGCAGCGGGACTAGCGGGACTACAGATACGCAGTATTTT.

The chain joins TRBV30 to TRBJ2-5; no firm D call. The V and J ends lost 6 bases and 3 bases respectively, with 23 bases between them. The CDR3 is 16 residues long. Germline loops: CDR1 GTSNPN, CDR2 SVGIG (reference sequence). CDR3 DNA sequence: TGTGCCTGTCCGGGCCCTTTAGGGTCGAGAGAAGAGACCCAGTACTTC. Translating it yields CACPGPLGSREETQYF.

J is TRBJ1-5 and V is TRBV5-1, with unresolved D. Germline loops: CDR1 SGHRS, CDR2 YFSETQ. V was pared by 0 bases and J by 5 bases, with 12 bases between. This CDR3 is 15 amino acids long. CDR3 region: CASSLAGRRDQPQHF. The CDR3 DNA reads TGCGCCAGCAGCTTGGCCGGCAGGCGGGATCAGCCCCAGCATTTT. The whole variable domain, filled in from reference TRBV5-1 and TRBJ1-5, reads KAGVTQTPRYLIKTRGQQVTLSCSPISGHRSVSWYQQTPGQGLQFLFEYFSETQRNKGNFPGRFSGRQFSNSRSEMNVSTLELGDSALYLCASSLAGRRDQPQHFGDGTRLSIL.

This chain connects TRBV18 to TRBJ2-3; D not certain. CDR1 and CDR2 from the germline V gene are KGHSH and LQKENI. The CDR3 sequence is 14 residues long. Trimming removed 1 base at V and 2 bases at J, with 7 bases between. The CDR3 spells CASSPLDSTDTQYF. The CDR3 bases are TGTGCCAGCTCACCACTAGATTCCACAGATACGCAGTATTTT.

The chain joins TRBV18 to TRBJ2-7; TRBD2 agrees at 12 bases. Losses at the gene ends were 3 bases for V and 5 bases for J; bases not matched to a gene: 8. CDR3 length: 16 amino acids. Germline V lookup: CDR1 KGHSH, CDR2 LQKENI. The CDR3 is CASSPAASGGAHEQYF. In DNA form, the CDR3 reads TGTGCCAGCTCACCCGCAGCTAGCGGGGGGGCCCACGAGCAGTACTTC.